This TCR beta chain was identified in a study of vaccination and CD4 T cells after COVID-19. Regarding the study as a whole: Sampling was limited to relatively few convalescent patients, with no early post-infection timepoints studied.

Treatment noted: approximately 9-day PBMC culture with coronavirus spike peptide pools or control peptides (ViraFEST assay). Gathered ahead of the COVID-19 pandemic (2011-2018) were the CD4+ T cells of the unexposed donor. TCRs were sequenced by ViraFEST after antigen-specific T cells had been expanded with peptide pools. About this clonotype: As yet, its antigen is unknown.

The Oncomine TCR Beta short-read assay was what sequenced the DNA obtained from cultured CD4+ T cells. TCRdb reanalysed the PCR reads using MiXCR and keeps one entry per CDR3 protein. The sample includes about 9,200 distinct CDR3 sequences, roughly a third seen only once; the top ten take 30% to 40%. This receptor was identified in a human donor in good health. Sequenced: CD4+ T cells from blood, cultured in vitro.

The CDR3 sequence: CASSYSGANTEAFF. CDR3 bases: TGTGCCAGCAGTTACTCGGGGGCGAACACTGAAGCTTTCTTT. The J gene is TRBJ1-1, the V gene TRBV6-5; weak D call: TRBD1 (6 bases). V lost 0 bases and J 1 base, leaving 6 bases between the germline ends. CDR1 MNHEY and CDR2 SVGAGI come from the germline V gene. This CDR3 is 14 amino acids long.